Listed below are T cell receptor beta chains from one sample, sequenced in a study of blood T cell repertoires in COVID-19. Method: immunoSEQ multiplex PCR; TCRdb's copy keeps in-frame clones and lacks some. This sample has about 11,000 clones, with roughly 76% found just once. The sequencing input was peripheral blood. The receptors were gathered from a man between 65 and 80 years old with active COVID-19. Each CDR3 is given with its conserved first and last residue. A D gene is named only where the DNA matches it firmly. A row's size may be missing; if present it is once, few, many or a size class.

>TRBJ1-4|NA|TRBV5-1|TRBD1
CASSNPGTDNNEKLFF
TGCGCCAGCAGCAATCCCGGGACAGATAATAATGAAAAACTGTTTTTT
>TRBJ2-3|NA|TRBV5-1|TRBD1
CASSPGQDLDTQYF
TGCGCCAGCAGCCCGGGACAGGATCTGGATACGCAGTATTTT
>TRBJ1-2|few|TRBV6-5|NA
CASSPVWGDYGYTF
TGTGCCAGCAGCCCCGTGTGGGGGGACTATGGCTACACCTTC
>TRBJ2-2|NA|TRBV7-4|NA
CASSPNVGSTGELFF
TGTGCCAGCAGCCCCAACGTCGGGAGCACCGGGGAGCTGTTTTTT
>TRBJ2-7|NA|TRBV5-1|TRBD1
CASSSWRQGSYEQYF
TGCGCCAGCAGCTCTTGGAGACAGGGATCCTACGAGCAGTACTTC
>TRBJ1-6|NA|TRBV18|NA
CASSASGERSPLHF
TGTGCCAGCTCAGCCTCAGGTGAAAGGTCACCCCTCCACTTT
>TRBJ2-7|NA|TRBV10-3|NA
CAISERPGSVFGEQYF
TGTGCCATCAGTGAGAGGCCGGGATCCGTCTTTGGGGAGCAGTACTTC
>TRBJ1-5|NA|TRBV23-1|TRBD1
CASSTKPTGTGEGCGKPQHF
TGCGCCAGCAGTACCAAACCCACCGGGACAGGGGAAGGGTGTGGGAAGCCCCAGCATTTT
>TRBJ1-5|NA|TRBV28|NA
CASTQQGVRSNQPQHF
TGTGCCAGCACCCAACAGGGAGTACGGAGCAATCAGCCCCAGCATTTT
>TRBJ2-1|few|TRBV28|TRBD2
CASSPPQAGAYNEQFF
TGTGCCAGCAGTCCTCCTCAAGCGGGGGCCTACAATGAGCAGTTCTTC
>TRBJ1-3|NA|TRBV3-1/TRBV3-2|NA
CASSPVGDTIYF
TGTGCCAGCAGTCCCGTAGGGGACACCATATATTTT
>TRBJ1-5|NA|TRBV30|TRBD1
CAWSVRDRVNQPQHF
TGTGCCTGGAGTGTGCGGGACAGGGTCAATCAGCCCCAGCATTTT
>TRBJ1-1|NA|TRBV18|NA
CASSPLTGPNTEAFF
TGTGCCAGCTCACCGTTGACAGGTCCGAACACTGAAGCTTTCTTT